This TCR beta chain comes out of a study of identical twins. V trimming: 3 bases; J trimming: 6 bases; junction bases outside the gene matches: 4. Germline lookup yields CDR1 LGHDT and CDR2 YNNKEL (reference sequence). This CDR3 has 14 residues. TCRdb reprocessed the 5' RACE reads via MiXCR and lists one record per CDR3 protein. Seen here are 450,000 or so distinct CDR3 sequences, about 24% observed once, and the top ten hold 2.9%. The same specimen was also included in a second study, on T cells expressing NK-cell markers. That study adds: Most of the eight sequenced donors tested HCMV-seropositive; one tested seronegative. Only alpha-beta TCR T cells were sorted in several experiments, using an anti-gamma-delta TCR antibody.

The sample comprised CD4+ T cells sorted from blood. This clonotype was sampled from a woman aged 18-30 years in good health. V and J are TRBV3-1 and TRBJ2-1, with 8 nucleotides matching TRBD1. CDR3 region: CASSQHDRGNEQFF. DNA for the CDR3: TGTGCCAGCAGCCAGCATGACAGGGGCAATGAGCAGTTCTTC.